The entry below gives a single TCR beta chain sequence along with its context. The data were taken from a study of blood T cell repertoires in COVID-19. Libraries were prepared by immunoSEQ multiplex PCR; TCRdb keeps only in-frame clonotypes and omits some of them. The data contain about 270,000 clones, more than 70% of them singletons. Seattle participants joined during active infection and were tracked over time. Sample: peripheral blood. The receptor's source is a woman of 80 years or more with COVID-19, enrolled during active disease.

CDR3 loop: CASSLERDTYGYTF. As DNA, the CDR3 is TGCGCCAGCAGCTTGGAAAGGGACACCTATGGCTACACCTTC. The rearrangement joins TRBV5-1 to TRBJ1-2; maybe TRBD1 (6 bases). Between the trimmed V and J ends, which lost 0 bases and 4 bases, there was a span of 10 bases. CDR3 length equals 14 residues. Germline V lookup: CDR1 SGHRS, CDR2 YFSETQ.